A selection of T cell receptor beta chains follows, all from one sample in a study of T cells after yellow fever vaccination. MiXCR, run by TCRdb on the 5' RACE reads, gives a single entry per CDR3 protein. The table records nearly 350,000 distinct CDR3 sequences, 7% to 9% of them present only once. Sequenced here: PBMCs, sampled more than 35 days after the first yellow fever vaccination. Receptor source: a man between 18 and 29 years old who received the YFV17D yellow fever vaccine. Both conserved end residues are part of each CDR3. D genes are given only for firm matches.

j_gene: TRBJ2-3; d_gene: .; v_gene: TRBV10-3; CDR3aa: CAISDSGLGTDTQYF
j_gene: TRBJ2-7; d_gene: .; v_gene: TRBV7-2; CDR3aa: CASSLDGGLPREQYF
j_gene: TRBJ2-2; d_gene: .; v_gene: TRBV7-9; CDR3aa: CASSLKFLFF
j_gene: TRBJ2-7; d_gene: TRBD2; v_gene: TRBV12-3/TRBV12-4; CDR3aa: CASSSTSGGVYEQYF
j_gene: TRBJ1-1; d_gene: .; v_gene: TRBV12-3/TRBV12-4; CDR3aa: CASSDLTRAEAFF
j_gene: TRBJ1-5; d_gene: .; v_gene: TRBV7-2; CDR3aa: CASSLAGAGSDQHF
j_gene: TRBJ1-6; d_gene: TRBD1; v_gene: TRBV27; CDR3aa: CASSEGQGNSPLHF
j_gene: TRBJ2-7; d_gene: TRBD1; v_gene: TRBV6-2/TRBV6-3; CDR3aa: CASSRTRQGGLYEQYF
j_gene: TRBJ1-1; d_gene: .; v_gene: TRBV20-1; CDR3aa: CSASFPPVAFF
j_gene: TRBJ2-3; d_gene: .; v_gene: TRBV2; CDR3aa: CASSGGAGGATDTQYF
j_gene: TRBJ1-2; d_gene: .; v_gene: TRBV12-3/TRBV12-4; CDR3aa: CASSSNPGGLLYGYTF
j_gene: TRBJ1-2; d_gene: .; v_gene: TRBV12-3/TRBV12-4; CDR3aa: CASSRESGGYTF
j_gene: TRBJ2-1; d_gene: TRBD1; v_gene: TRBV20-1; CDR3aa: CSAEAPWTGNNEQFF
j_gene: TRBJ2-5; d_gene: .; v_gene: TRBV2; CDR3aa: CASTTRVSQYF
j_gene: TRBJ2-3; d_gene: TRBD1; v_gene: TRBV7-2; CDR3aa: CASTETGAWVDTQYF
j_gene: TRBJ2-7; d_gene: .; v_gene: TRBV6-5; CDR3aa: CASSYSLNPYEQYF
j_gene: TRBJ1-1; d_gene: .; v_gene: TRBV7-2; CDR3aa: CASSLFGGGNTEAFF
j_gene: TRBJ2-1; d_gene: .; v_gene: TRBV29-1; CDR3aa: CSVEKQGDGEQFF
j_gene: TRBJ1-1; d_gene: .; v_gene: TRBV7-3; CDR3aa: CASSPLGIDTEAFF
j_gene: TRBJ1-2; d_gene: .; v_gene: TRBV10-2; CDR3aa: CASGQTEINYGYTF
j_gene: TRBJ1-1; d_gene: TRBD1; v_gene: TRBV27; CDR3aa: CASSLKTGGSLNTEAFF
j_gene: TRBJ1-2; d_gene: .; v_gene: TRBV19; CDR3aa: CASSQMAGFRGYTF
j_gene: TRBJ2-3; d_gene: .; v_gene: TRBV29-1; CDR3aa: CSVEGTFTDTQYF
j_gene: TRBJ2-1; d_gene: TRBD2; v_gene: TRBV6-2/TRBV6-3; CDR3aa: CASSYQRGPYNEQFF
j_gene: TRBJ2-7; d_gene: .; v_gene: TRBV4-3; CDR3aa: CASSPSRTGAYEQYF
j_gene: TRBJ1-6; d_gene: .; v_gene: TRBV19; CDR3aa: CASSIIGIPSPLHF